This passage covers 31 T cell receptor beta chains from one sample sequenced in a study of a mutant IDH1 vaccine in newly diagnosed glioma. Time point noted: week 11, during vaccination. With topical imiquimod, each dose of the vaccine consisted of 300 ug of mutant IDH1 20-mer peptide. TCRdb keeps only in-frame clones here, not all; method: immunoSEQ multiplex PCR. The sample has roughly 60,000 clones; under 85% are singletons. The antigens these receptors bind are not known. The sequencing used PBMCs, collected from a glioma patient whose treatment included an IDH1 peptide vaccine. Receptors originate from a man younger than 40 with glioma.

The V gene is TRBV27, the J gene TRBJ2-7, with D maybe TRBD2 (5 bases). The CDR3 length is 14 residues. Germline V gene data show CDR1 as MNHEY and CDR2 as SMNVEV (reference sequence). Deletions cut 4 bases from V and 1 base from J, with 11 bases between. The CDR3 reads CASSSAGGSYEQYF. The CDR3 nucleotides are TGTGCCAGCAGTTCCGCGGGCGGGTCCTACGAGCAGTACTTC.

This chain links TRBV2 with TRBJ2-5; D may correspond to TRBD1 or TRBD2 (5 bases each). The germline V and J ends were trimmed by 6 bases and 1 base, with 12 bases remaining between them. Germline assignment: CDR1 SNHLY and CDR2 FYNNEI. The CDR3 length is 14 residues. The CDR3 DNA reads TGTGCCAGCAGCCCAGATGGGGGCCAAGAGACCCAGTACTTC. Translated: CASSPDGGQETQYF. Variable domain in full (rest from reference TRBV2 and TRBJ2-5): EPEVTQTPSHQVTQMGQEVILRCVPISNHLYFYWYRQILGQKVEFLVSFYNNEISEKSEIFDDQFSVERPDGSNFTLKIRSTKLEDSAMYFCASSPDGGQETQYFGPGTRLLVL.

The V call is TRBV29-1, the J call TRBJ2-3; maybe TRBD1 (5 bases). V was clipped by 4 bases and J by 5 bases, with 10 bases between them. CDR1 and CDR2 from the germline V gene are SQVTM and ANQGSEA. The CDR3 runs 12 residues. The CDR3 sequence is CSVVDSRDTQYF. The CDR3 coding sequence is TGCAGCGTTGTTGACAGTCGAGATACGCAGTATTTT.

This clone was seen once. The CDR3 is CAWRTPYGSGSADTQYF. The CDR3, as DNA: TGTGCCTGGAGGACCCCCTATGGTAGCGGGAGCGCAGATACGCAGTATTTT. The J gene is TRBJ2-3, the V gene TRBV30, with 9 positions matching TRBD2. The length of the CDR3 is 17 residues. Germline V gives CDR1 GTSNPN, CDR2 SVGIG (reference sequence). The junction had 14 bases not matched to a gene; V was cut back by 3 bases and J by 4 bases.

This clone occurred once. This rearrangement joins TRBV11-2 to TRBJ2-4; 7 bases line up with TRBD2. Germline values: CDR1 SGHAT, CDR2 FQNNGV. V was clipped by 6 bases and J by 3 bases; unmatched bases: 11. The CDR3 runs 16 residues. CDR3 residues: CASREAGVFGKNIQYF. CDR3 DNA sequence: TGTGCCAGCAGAGAGGCGGGAGTTTTCGGCAAAAACATTCAGTACTTC.

CDR3 sequence: CASSEQGYYGYTF. The DNA for the CDR3 is TGTGCCAGCAGCGAACAGGGTTACTATGGCTACACCTTC. The chain employs TRBV2 and TRBJ1-2; D is perhaps TRBD1 (6 bases). The CDR3 covers 13 residues. Trimming took 6 bases from V and 3 from J, leaving 11 bases between them. From germline, CDR1 is SNHLY and CDR2 FYNNEI.

This clone was recorded once. V gene TRBV6-5 combines with J gene TRBJ2-3; D possibly uses TRBD1 or TRBD2 (5 bases each). The ends were cut back, 2 bases at V and 7 bases at J, with 13 bases in the middle. The CDR3 contains 14 residues. Germline V gives CDR1 MNHEY, CDR2 SVGAGI. CDR3 loop: CASSYGGASNTQYF. CDR3 DNA sequence: TGTGCCAGCAGTTACGGGGGAGCCTCAAATACGCAGTATTTT.

This clone was detected a few times. The rearrangement uses TRBV18 and TRBJ1-2; no reliable D call. Germline CDR1 reads KGHSH; CDR2 reads LQKENI. The CDR3 is 12 amino acids. Trimming left V 6 bases short and J 6 bases short, with 11 bases between. CDR3: CASSSPRDGYTF. For the CDR3, the DNA is TGTGCCAGCTCGTCGCCCCGAGATGGCTACACCTTC.

V gene TRBV11-1 combines with J gene TRBJ1-4, with no clear D. Germline CDR1 SGHAT, CDR2 FQDESV (reference sequence). V was shortened by 5 bases and J by 4 bases, with 11 bases between the two germline ends. This CDR3 spans 14 amino acids. This CDR3 is CASSPGRSNEKLFF. The CDR3 DNA reads TGTGCCAGCAGCCCCGGCAGGAGTAATGAAAAACTGTTTTTT.

The V call is TRBV20-1, the J call TRBJ2-5, with no clear D. V lost 3 bases, J lost 3 bases, and 5 bases lay in between. CDR1 and CDR2 from the germline V gene are DFQATT and SNEGSKA (reference sequence). The CDR3 runs to 11 residues. The CDR3 DNA reads TGCAGTGCTAGTATAAAAGAGACCCAGTACTTC. Protein: CSASIKETQYF.

The CDR3 here is CASSWRVGGETQYF. The CDR3 DNA reads as TGTGCCAGCAGCTGGAGGGTGGGGGGAGAGACCCAGTACTTC. This chain connects TRBV5-6 to TRBJ2-5; a possible D gene is TRBD2 (6 bases). The CDR3 runs to 14 residues. Germline loops: CDR1 SGHDT, CDR2 YYEEEE. V gave up 3 bases and J gave up 4 bases, with 13 bases separating them.

This chain uses TRBV9 with TRBJ2-1; no clear D gene. Germline CDR1 SGDLS, CDR2 YYNGEE. V shed 3 bases and J shed 10 bases, with 20 bases lying between them. This CDR3 spans 15 amino acids. CDR3 nucleotide sequence: TGTGCCAGCAGCGACTACCGTAGCAGGCCCACGGAGCAGTTCTTC. Translated: CASSDYRSRPTEQFF.

The chain combines TRBV29-1 with TRBJ1-1; 9 nucleotides agree with TRBD1. CDR1 SQVTM and CDR2 ANQGSEA come from the germline V gene. The CDR3 contains 17 residues. V gave up 5 bases and J gave up 0 bases; unmatched junction bases: 13. For the CDR3, the DNA is TGCAGCGTTCAACTTCTATTTGGACAGGGGATGAACACTGAAGCTTTCTTT. Encoded protein: CSVQLLFGQGMNTEAFF.

As for this clone: Relative to the germline gene, one junction end is altered; a read error may explain this. The chain carries TRBV7-8 and TRBJ1-4, with no clear D. This CDR3 comprises 15 residues. Germline CDR1 SGHVS, CDR2 FQNEAQ. In DNA, the CDR3 is TGTGCCAGCAGCCCATACATCCTCCCTAAGGAAAAACTGTTTTTT. The encoded protein is CASSPYILPKEKLFF.

The V call is TRBV9, the J call TRBJ1-1; D may be TRBD1 (5 bases). The ends were cut back, 1 base at V and 8 bases at J, with 12 bases in the middle. The CDR3 contains 13 residues. CDR1 and CDR2 (germline): SGDLS, YYNGEE. CDR3 DNA sequence: TGTGCCAGCAGCGTAATGAGGGACGGAGAAGCTTTCTTT. It specifies CASSVMRDGEAFF.

Points on this clone: The same CDR3 also results from other DNA sequences found in this sample. The chain employs TRBV7-9 and TRBJ1-3; D possibly corresponds to TRBD1 (5 bases). The CDR3 is made up of 14 amino acids. Germline-derived CDR1 and CDR2 are SEHNR and FQNEAQ (reference sequence). V was shortened by 5 bases and J by 2 bases, with 10 bases between the two germline ends. The CDR3 region is CASSPGTAGNTIYF. The CDR3 DNA follows: TGTGCCAGCAGCCCCGGGACCGCTGGAAACACCATATATTTT.

The chain uses TRBV7-3 and TRBJ1-1, with a possible D match to TRBD1 (6 bases). Germline CDR1 and CDR2: SGHTA and FQGTGA. The V and J ends lost 5 bases and 4 bases respectively, with 11 bases between them. The CDR3 sequence is 13 residues long. As DNA, the CDR3 is TGTGCCAGCAGCATTACAGGGCCCACTGAAGCTTTCTTT. This gives the protein CASSITGPTEAFF.

The chain has TRBV9 and TRBJ1-3; D unresolved. Germline V gives CDR1 SGDLS, CDR2 YYNGEE. The CDR3 is made up of 17 amino acids. Trimming stripped 0 bases from V and 0 bases from J, with 13 bases between. The CDR3 here is CASSVGERAVSGNTIYF. DNA for the CDR3: TGTGCCAGCAGCGTAGGGGAAAGGGCAGTCTCTGGAAACACCATATATTTT.

The chain uses TRBV7-3 and TRBJ2-1; TRBD2 aligns across 7 bases. CDR1 and CDR2 from the germline V gene are SGHTA and FQGTGA. The CDR3 is made up of 15 amino acids. Trimming cost V 2 bases and J 4 bases; bases outside gene matches: 5. The CDR3, as DNA: TGTGCCAGCAGCTTAGAAGCTAGCGGATACAATGAGCAGTTCTTC. Encoded protein: CASSLEASGYNEQFF.

This rearrangement joins TRBV15 to TRBJ1-1, with 9 positions matching TRBD1. The CDR3 is 17 amino acids. The germline gives CDR1 LNHNV, CDR2 YYDKDF (reference sequence). Trimming took 5 bases from V and 1 from J; bases not matched to a gene: 11. CDR3 sequence (DNA): TGTGCCACCAGCTCCGGGACAGGGCCCTCCCAGAACACTGAAGCTTTCTTT. It yields the protein CATSSGTGPSQNTEAFF.

J is TRBJ2-7 and V is TRBV7-2, with TRBD1 identical over 9 bases. CDR1 is SGHTA and CDR2 is FQGNSA in the germline V gene. Losses at the gene ends were 1 base for V and 5 bases for J; bases not matched to a gene: 3. CDR3 length: 14 residues. CDR3 region: CASSLGTGDNEQYF. The CDR3 DNA is TGTGCCAGCAGCTTAGGGACAGGGGATAACGAGCAGTACTTC.

The V and J genes are TRBV5-1 and TRBJ2-5; TRBD1 agrees at 9 bases. The last part of the DNA fits TRBJ2-7 better; the J call may be wrong. This CDR3 spans 14 amino acids. The germline V gene has CDR1 SGHRS and CDR2 YFSETQ. CDR3 in amino acids: CASTSGTGYDEQYF. CDR3 nucleotide sequence: TGCGCCAGCACTTCCGGGACAGGGTATGACGAGCAGTACTTC.

The chain couples TRBV7-2 to TRBJ1-5; D gene ambiguous. V dropped 2 bases and J dropped 9 bases, with 14 bases sitting between them. Germline CDR1 is SGHTA and CDR2 is FQGNSA. The CDR3 spans 14 residues. The CDR3 sequence is CASSLLGQAGPQHF. CDR3 in DNA: TGTGCCAGCAGCTTACTGGGTCAGGCAGGGCCCCAGCATTTT.

This chain uses TRBV7-2 with TRBJ1-5; D is possibly TRBD1 (6 bases). Trimming removed 5 bases at V and 9 bases at J, with 17 bases between. This CDR3 is built from 14 residues. The germline gives CDR1 SGHTA, CDR2 FQGNSA. The CDR3 spells CASSPYGGGRPQHF. The CDR3 DNA sequence: TGTGCCAGCAGCCCTTATGGGGGCGGGAGGCCCCAGCATTTT.

The rearrangement joins TRBV5-4 to TRBJ1-5, with 9 bases identical to TRBD1. J was trimmed by 6 bases and V by 4 bases; bases with no gene match: 11. The CDR3 length is 16 residues. Germline V gene sequence: CDR1 SGHNT, CDR2 YYREEE (reference sequence). CDR3 sequence: CASSAYPGQGSQPQHF. CDR3 coding DNA: TGTGCCAGCAGCGCATATCCGGGACAGGGTTCTCAGCCCCAGCATTTT.

The rearrangement uses TRBV2 and TRBJ1-6; D remains ambiguous. V lost 7 bases, J lost 9 bases, and 13 bases lay in between. This CDR3 comprises 13 residues. Germline assignment: CDR1 SNHLY and CDR2 FYNNEI. The CDR3 nucleotides read TGTGCCAGCACCGAACTGGCAGTTTCACCCCTCCACTTT. Translating gives CASTELAVSPLHF.

This chain links TRBV6-6 with TRBJ1-5; D unresolved. This CDR3 is 12 amino acids long. Germline V gives CDR1 MNHNY, CDR2 SVGAGI (reference sequence). Trimming removed 5 bases from V and 5 bases from J, with 7 bases in between. This CDR3 reads CASSGLDQPQHF. CDR3 in DNA: TGTGCCAGCAGTGGGCTCGATCAGCCCCAGCATTTT.

CDR3 in amino acids: CASRAQGSEQYF. The CDR3 bases are TGTGCCAGCAGGGCACAGGGCTCCGAGCAGTACTTC. The rearrangement uses TRBV7-9 and TRBJ2-7, with D possibly TRBD1 on 6 matching bases. Germline values: CDR1 SEHNR, CDR2 FQNEAQ (reference sequence). The CDR3 length is 12 residues. Trimming removed 6 bases from V and 6 bases from J, with 12 bases in between.

This sequence joins TRBV29-1 and TRBJ1-1, with D maybe TRBD1 (5 bases). Trimming removed 3 bases from V and 0 bases from J, with 14 bases in between. The CDR3 is made up of 15 amino acids. From germline, CDR1 is SQVTM and CDR2 ANQGSEA. The CDR3 DNA follows: TGCAGCGTTGACCGGGGATGGGGGATGAACACTGAAGCTTTCTTT. Translated: CSVDRGWGMNTEAFF. The entire variable domain, with the rest obtained from reference TRBV29-1 and TRBJ1-1, is as follows: SAVISQKPSRDICQRGTSLTIQCQVDSQVTMMFWYRQQPGQSLTLIATANQGSEATYESGFVIDKFPISRPNLTFSTLTVSNMSPEDSSIYLCSVDRGWGMNTEAFFGQGTRLTVV.

The rearrangement joins TRBV4-1 to TRBJ1-2; D is ambiguous. CDR1 is MGHRA and CDR2 is YSYEKL in the germline V gene. Trimming took off 0 bases at V and 2 bases at J, with 13 bases between the two ends. There are 16 residues in the CDR3. The CDR3 DNA sequence: TGCGCCAGCAGCCAAGAAAACTTGCCAGACAACTATGGCTACACCTTC. Encoded protein: CASSQENLPDNYGYTF.

The genes are TRBV2 and TRBJ2-7; 9 bases fit TRBD1. The V segment lost 7 bases and the J segment 5 bases; nucleotides outside the gene matches: 6. The CDR3 is 13 amino acids. Germline V CDR1 and CDR2: SNHLY, FYNNEI. DNA of the CDR3: TGTGCCAGCATTTCGGACAGGGGTAACGAGCAGTACTTC. Translation gives CASISDRGNEQYF.